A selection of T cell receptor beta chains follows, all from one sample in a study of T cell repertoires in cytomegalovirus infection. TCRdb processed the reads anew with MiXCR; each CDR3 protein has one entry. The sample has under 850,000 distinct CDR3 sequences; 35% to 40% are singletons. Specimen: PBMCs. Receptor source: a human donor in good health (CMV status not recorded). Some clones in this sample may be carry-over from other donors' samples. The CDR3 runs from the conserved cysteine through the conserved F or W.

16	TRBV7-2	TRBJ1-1	CASSLGDRNMNTEAFF
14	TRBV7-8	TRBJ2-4	CASSLRGGENIQYF
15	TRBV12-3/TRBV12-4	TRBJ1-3	CASRSPEGSGNTIYF
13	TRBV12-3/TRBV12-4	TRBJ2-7	CASSGTQRGEQYF
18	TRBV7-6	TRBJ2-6	CASSLEGAGASGANVLTF
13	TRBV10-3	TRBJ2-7	CATVLAESYEQYF
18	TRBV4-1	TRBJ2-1	CASSQVPAGGPEYNEQFF
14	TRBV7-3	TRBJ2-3	CASSPGGAPDTQYF
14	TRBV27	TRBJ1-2	CASSRDDRGYGYTF
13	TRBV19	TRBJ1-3	CASSWVSGNTIYF
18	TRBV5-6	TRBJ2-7	CASSYFFLAGADPDEQYF
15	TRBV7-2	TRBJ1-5	CASSPGQGATQPQHF
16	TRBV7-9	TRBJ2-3	CASSLDTGPFTDTQYF
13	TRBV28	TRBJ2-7	CASSLARRAEQYF
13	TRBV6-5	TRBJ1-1	CASSSRRATEAFF
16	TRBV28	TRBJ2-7	CASSLSGSPSSYEQYF
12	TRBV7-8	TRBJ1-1	CASLEGGTEAFF
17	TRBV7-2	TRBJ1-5	CASSRLGTGGGNQPQHF
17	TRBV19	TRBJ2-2	CASSMGTGGSNTGELFF
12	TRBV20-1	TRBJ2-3	CSVPGSTDTQYF
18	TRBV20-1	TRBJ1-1	CSARDTARPDTRNTEAFF
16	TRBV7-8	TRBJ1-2	CASSLDMKGLLYGYTF
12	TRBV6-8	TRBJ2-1	CASSAGLDEQFF
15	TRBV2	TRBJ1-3	CASSEAGVSGNTIYF
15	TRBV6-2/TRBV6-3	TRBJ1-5	CASREDGNHHQPQHF
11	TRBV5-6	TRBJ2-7	CASSLGLQGSF
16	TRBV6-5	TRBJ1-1	CASSYTAGQTNTEAFF
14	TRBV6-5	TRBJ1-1	CASSSQGRNTEAFF
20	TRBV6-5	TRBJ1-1	CASSYSSFRSRVNGNTEAFF
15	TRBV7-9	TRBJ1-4	CASSLATGGREKLFF